The entry below gives a single TCR beta chain sequence along with its context. These data belong to a study of T cell clonotyping in hematopoietic cell transplantation. TCRdb's table, derived via immunoSEQ multiplex PCR, lists solely in-frame clones and lacks some. The table has 40,000 to 55,000 clones, roughly 94% seen once. CDR3 size: 15 residues. The J segment lost 4 bases and the V segment lost 2 bases, leaving 8 bases of the junction unmatched. Germline V gene sequence: CDR1 MGHDK, CDR2 SYGVNS. The TCR originated in a woman in her forties or fifties in good health. Some clones in this sample may be carry-over from other donors' samples. This chain connects TRBV25-1 to TRBJ2-7; 7 bases align to TRBD1. Sequenced sample: peripheral blood mononuclear cells. For the CDR3, the DNA is TGTGCCAGCAGTGAAACCGGGACAGTAGGTTACGAGCAGTACTTC. It is translated as CASSETGTVGYEQYF.